A selection of T cell receptor beta chains follows, all from one sample in a study of response to subunit inactivated influenza vaccine. Each CDR3 protein is one row after TCRdb ran MiXCR on the RT-PCR reads. This table holds about 500,000 distinct CDR3 sequences, approximately 7.7% found once. Sequencing used PBMCs from blood, obtained approximately 25 months after vaccination. Receptors originate from a man between 50 and 75 years old who received an inactivated influenza vaccine. CDR3s include the opening cysteine and the closing phenylalanine or tryptophan. A D gene is named only where the DNA matches it firmly. Rows give clone size only sometimes, using once, few, many, or a class for an expanded clone.

size: few; length: 14; D: TRBD1; J: TRBJ2-1; V: TRBV10-3; DNA: TGTGCCGCGAAGACAGGGGGCTCCTACAATGAGCAGTTCTTC; CDR3: CAAKTGGSYNEQFF
size: many; length: 13; D: TRBD1; J: TRBJ2-1; V: TRBV20-1; DNA: TGCAGTGTTCCGTCGGACAGGGAGAATGAGCAGTTCTTC; CDR3: CSVPSDRENEQFF
size: -; length: 15; D: -; J: TRBJ2-1; V: TRBV4-1; DNA: TGCGCCAGCAGCCAACTTCTAACGGGAGAGGATGAGCAGTTCTTC; CDR3: CASSQLLTGEDEQFF
size: few; length: 15; D: -; J: TRBJ2-7; V: TRBV20-1; DNA: TGCAGTGCTAGTCCGGCAGGGGTAAATTTCTACGAGCAGTACTTC; CDR3: CSASPAGVNFYEQYF
size: many; length: 13; D: -; J: TRBJ2-5; V: TRBV28; DNA: TGTGCCAGCAGTTTTGTGGTTCAAGAGACCCAGTACTTC; CDR3: CASSFVVQETQYF
size: many; length: 13; D: -; J: TRBJ2-1; V: TRBV29-1; DNA: TGCAGCGTTAGGGGTGGGGTGGTCAATGAGCAGTTCTTC; CDR3: CSVRGGVVNEQFF
size: -; length: 17; D: TRBD1; J: TRBJ2-7; V: TRBV7-2; DNA: TGTGCCAGCAGCTTATGGCCTCCTGGGACAGGGACCTACGAGCAGTACTTC; CDR3: CASSLWPPGTGTYEQYF
size: few; length: 14; D: -; J: TRBJ2-7; V: TRBV7-2; DNA: TGTGCCAGCAGCTTAACTTTAGCTTCCTACGAGCAGTACTTC; CDR3: CASSLTLASYEQYF
size: -; length: 16; D: -; J: TRBJ2-3; V: TRBV19; DNA: TGTGCCAGTAGTAGTGCCTCCTCCGGGAGTCTAGATACGCAGTATTTT; CDR3: CASSSASSGSLDTQYF
size: -; length: 14; D: TRBD1; J: TRBJ1-1; V: TRBV24-1; DNA: TGTGCCACCAGGGACAGGGGGCGGGAAACTGAAGCTTTCTTT; CDR3: CATRDRGRETEAFF
size: -; length: 14; D: -; J: TRBJ1-2; V: TRBV7-2; DNA: TGTGCCAGCAGCTTAGGTCCAGCTAACTATGGCTACACCTTC; CDR3: CASSLGPANYGYTF
size: -; length: 18; D: TRBD1; J: TRBJ2-6; V: TRBV14; DNA: TGTGCCAGCAGCCATTGGACAGGGCGTTTGGGTGGGGCCAACGTCCTGACTTTC; CDR3: CASSHWTGRLGGANVLTF
size: -; length: 13; D: -; J: TRBJ1-1; V: TRBV19; DNA: TGTGCCAGTAGTATCAGAGAAGGGGGTGAAGCTTTCTTT; CDR3: CASSIREGGEAFF
size: few; length: 16; D: -; J: TRBJ2-7; V: TRBV6-5; DNA: TGTGCCAGCAGCTATTCCACGACAGTGCCCCTCTACGAGCAGTACTTC; CDR3: CASSYSTTVPLYEQYF
size: few; length: 15; D: -; J: TRBJ2-3; V: TRBV28; DNA: TGTGCCAGCAGTTTTTCACAGGGCAATTATTATACGCAGTATTTT; CDR3: CASSFSQGNYYTQYF
size: many; length: 15; D: TRBD2; J: TRBJ2-1; V: TRBV3-1; DNA: TGTGCCAGCAGCCTTCAAACCGGGACTAGGAATGAGCAGTTCTTC; CDR3: CASSLQTGTRNEQFF
size: many; length: 14; D: TRBD2; J: TRBJ2-1; V: TRBV27; DNA: TGTGCCAGCAAATCTAGCGGGGCTTACAATGAGCAGTTCTTC; CDR3: CASKSSGAYNEQFF
size: -; length: 13; D: -; J: TRBJ1-2; V: TRBV7-2; DNA: TGTGCCAGCAGCCTACCCGGCCTGGGGAGCTACACCTTC; CDR3: CASSLPGLGSYTF
size: few; length: 14; D: -; J: TRBJ2-7; V: TRBV5-5; DNA: TGTGCCAGCAGCTCATGGGGGGATTCCTACGAGCAGTACTTC; CDR3: CASSSWGDSYEQYF
size: few; length: 16; D: -; J: TRBJ2-2; V: TRBV7-9; DNA: TGTGCCAGCAGCTTAGCGAACCGGCTAGCAACCGGGGAGCTGTTTTTT; CDR3: CASSLANRLATGELFF
size: few; length: 11; D: -; J: TRBJ1-5; V: TRBV20-1; DNA: TGCAGTGCTAGTCGAAATCAGCCCCAGCATTTT; CDR3: CSASRNQPQHF
size: few; length: 14; D: -; J: TRBJ1-3; V: TRBV3-1; DNA: TGTGCCAGCAGCCAAGCAGGGTTGGGATACACCATATATTTT; CDR3: CASSQAGLGYTIYF
size: many; length: 14; D: -; J: TRBJ1-2; V: TRBV5-6; DNA: TGTGCCAGCGTCAAGCGAGGGTCCGCCCCGAGCTGGACCTTC; CDR3: CASVKRGSAPSWTF
size: few; length: 14; D: TRBD1; J: TRBJ1-2; V: TRBV4-2; DNA: TGTGCCAGCAGCCAAGACAGGGGACAGGGGGGCTACACCTTC; CDR3: CASSQDRGQGGYTF
size: once; length: 14; D: -; J: TRBJ2-7; V: TRBV6-6; DNA: TGTGCCAGCAGTGGATCGGTGAGGGCCTACGAGCAGTACTTC; CDR3: CASSGSVRAYEQYF
size: -; length: 13; D: -; J: TRBJ1-2; V: TRBV10-2; DNA: TGCGCCAGCAGTGCGGGGTCAGCTTATGGCTACACCTTC; CDR3: CASSAGSAYGYTF
size: few; length: 14; D: TRBD1; J: TRBJ2-5; V: TRBV6-2/TRBV6-3; DNA: TGTGCCAGCAGTACGACAGGGAATGGAGAGACCCAGTACTTC; CDR3: CASSTTGNGETQYF
size: many; length: 12; D: -; J: TRBJ1-2; V: TRBV5-1; DNA: TGCGCCAGCAGCTCGGACAGCTATGGCTACACCTTC; CDR3: CASSSDSYGYTF
size: few; length: 13; D: -; J: TRBJ2-3; V: TRBV7-9; DNA: TGTGCCAGCAGGAGGACTGACACAGATACGCAGTATTTT; CDR3: CASRRTDTDTQYF
size: few; length: 16; D: TRBD2; J: TRBJ2-2; V: TRBV7-8; DNA: TGTGCCAGCAGCGGTCCGGGACTAGCATTCACCGGGGAGCTGTTTTTT; CDR3: CASSGPGLAFTGELFF
size: -; length: 13; D: TRBD1; J: TRBJ1-2; V: TRBV28; DNA: TGTGCCAGCAGTAAGGGACAGAACTATGGCTACACCTTC; CDR3: CASSKGQNYGYTF
size: many; length: 9; D: -; J: TRBJ2-5; V: TRBV20-1; DNA: TGCAGTGCTCGAGAGACCCAGTACTTC; CDR3: CSARETQYF
size: many; length: 14; D: TRBD1; J: TRBJ2-1; V: TRBV20-1; DNA: TGCAGTGCTCACTACAGGGGGCACGACAATGAGCAGTTCTTC; CDR3: CSAHYRGHDNEQFF
size: many; length: 12; D: -; J: TRBJ2-2; V: TRBV6-5; DNA: TGTGCCAGCAGTTATAGTGGCGGGGAGCTGTTTTTT; CDR3: CASSYSGGELFF
size: -; length: 14; D: -; J: TRBJ2-4; V: TRBV4-1; DNA: TGCGCCAGCAGCCAAATCAGGGTAGAAGACATTCAGTACTTC; CDR3: CASSQIRVEDIQYF
size: -; length: 14; D: -; J: TRBJ2-1; V: TRBV3-1; DNA: TGTGCCAGCAGCCAAGATGGTGTGGCGGATGAGCAGTTCTTC; CDR3: CASSQDGVADEQFF
size: once; length: 16; D: -; J: TRBJ1-4; V: TRBV5-1; DNA: TGCGCCAGCAGCTTAGGGGTAACAGGCACTAATGAAAAACTGTTTTTT; CDR3: CASSLGVTGTNEKLFF
size: few; length: 14; D: -; J: TRBJ2-1; V: TRBV7-9; DNA: TGTGCCAGCAGCTTAGTATGGGGGTCGGATGAGCAGTTCTTC; CDR3: CASSLVWGSDEQFF
size: few; length: 15; D: TRBD1; J: TRBJ1-2; V: TRBV5-6; DNA: TGTGCCAGCAGCCCACCGGGACAGGGCGCCTATGGCTACACCTTC; CDR3: CASSPPGQGAYGYTF
size: few; length: 14; D: TRBD1; J: TRBJ2-7; V: TRBV15; DNA: TGTGCCACCAGCTGGGACAGGGGGCAATACGAGCAGTACTTC; CDR3: CATSWDRGQYEQYF
size: few; length: 15; D: TRBD1; J: TRBJ2-5; V: TRBV28; DNA: TGTGCCAGCAGTTCCGGACAGGGGGCGCTGGAGACCCAGTACTTC; CDR3: CASSSGQGALETQYF
size: -; length: 16; D: -; J: TRBJ1-5; V: TRBV21-1; DNA: TGTGCCAGCAGCAAATTGGCAGGGGGCGACGATCAGCCCCAGCATTTT; CDR3: CASSKLAGGDDQPQHF
size: many; length: 18; D: TRBD2; J: TRBJ2-7; V: TRBV9; DNA: TGTGCCAGCAGCGTAGCTCACAGCCCGGGACTAGCGCCCTACGAGCAGTACTTC; CDR3: CASSVAHSPGLAPYEQYF
size: few; length: 17; D: TRBD1; J: TRBJ2-5; V: TRBV18; DNA: TGTGCCAGCTCACCACCTGGACAGGGGGCTTGGGGAGAGACCCAGTACTTC; CDR3: CASSPPGQGAWGETQYF
size: many; length: 14; D: TRBD1; J: TRBJ1-1; V: TRBV25-1; DNA: TGTGCCAGCAGTGACACAGGGGTGAACACTGAAGCTTTCTTT; CDR3: CASSDTGVNTEAFF
size: few; length: 17; D: -; J: TRBJ2-3; V: TRBV27; DNA: TGTGCCTGCAGTCCGCTCTTCGTCGGGGCAAGCACAGATACGCAGTATTTT; CDR3: CACSPLFVGASTDTQYF